These T cell receptor beta chains were read from a single sample in a study of cytomegalovirus exposure and HLA in healthy donors. The assay was immunoSEQ multiplex PCR, and TCRdb's table has in-frame clones only and misses some. The sample has around 190,000 clones; about 81% are singletons. Source material: PBMCs. All receptors come from a man between 18 and 35 years old in good health and CMV-seronegative. Both conserved end residues are part of each CDR3. The D gene is left open where the match is weak. Clone size is given for some rows only: seen once, a few or many times, or a class if the clone is expanded.

v_call,d_call,j_call,clone_size,cdr3_nt,cdr3_aa
TRBV6-4,-,TRBJ2-3,-,TGTGCCAGCAGTATGGGCAGGGAAGGCACAGATACGCAGTATTTT,CASSMGREGTDTQYF
TRBV9,-,TRBJ1-1,-,TGTGCCAGCAGCCTCAGGGGTAATGCTGAAGCTTTCTTT,CASSLRGNAEAFF
TRBV9,-,TRBJ1-2,-,TGTGCCAGCAGCTCAGGGCCGGGTCAGGGGATCTATGGCTACACCTTC,CASSSGPGQGIYGYTF
TRBV5-1,-,TRBJ2-3,-,TGCGCCAGCAGCCCGACAACTGATACGCAGTATTTT,CASSPTTDTQYF
TRBV25-1,-,TRBJ1-3,-,TGTGCCAGCAGTGATTTAAAAGGGGCGAACACCATATATTTT,CASSDLKGANTIYF
TRBV9,TRBD1,TRBJ1-2,-,TGTGCCAGCAGCACCCGACAGGGGCCTAACTATGGCTACACCTTC,CASSTRQGPNYGYTF
TRBV4-3,TRBD1,TRBJ1-4,once,TGCGCCAGCAGCCAGAGACAGGGAAATGAAAAACTGTTTTTT,CASSQRQGNEKLFF
TRBV9,TRBD2,TRBJ2-1,-,TGTGCCAGCAGCGTAAATGGACTAGCCCGGAATGAGCAGTTCTTC,CASSVNGLARNEQFF
TRBV10-2,-,TRBJ1-1,-,TGCGCCAGCAGTGAGTCCAGGCAGCTGAACACTGAAGCTTTCTTT,CASSESRQLNTEAFF
TRBV5-6,-,TRBJ2-1,few,TGTGCCAGCAGCTTGGTCGCGGGAATATCCTACAATGAGCAGTTCTTC,CASSLVAGISYNEQFF